A single sample gave rise to the 24 T cell receptor beta chains below, sequenced in a study of T-cell memory formation after mild COVID-19. TCRdb independently ran MiXCR on the 5' RACE reads; one entry per CDR3 protein. The table includes tens of thousands of distinct CDR3 sequences, approximately 21% detected once. Sequenced material: PBMCs or a T cell subset sorted from them (not recorded which). The origin of the receptors is an adult who had mild COVID-19 (a few samples of this study predate the infection). Cell type and time point are not known.

The rearrangement uses TRBV4-2 and TRBJ1-1; no firm D call. CDR3 length: 14 amino acids. The germline V gene has CDR1 LGHNA and CDR2 YNFKEQ. V dropped 0 bases and J dropped 6 bases, with 11 bases sitting between them. CDR3 nucleotide sequence: TGTGCCAGCAGCCAAGATAGATCCGGACCTGAAGCTTTCTTT. Its translation is CASSQDRSGPEAFF.

This clonotype came up many times. This chain uses TRBV5-5 with TRBJ1-3; 7 bases match TRBD1. Germline V lookup: CDR1 SGHKS, CDR2 YYEKEE (reference sequence). The J segment lost 4 bases and the V segment lost 4 bases, leaving 5 bases of the junction unmatched. This CDR3 spans 14 amino acids. The CDR3 loop is CASSGGTAGNTIYF. As DNA, the CDR3 is TGTGCCAGCAGCGGGGGGACAGCCGGAAACACCATATATTTT.

This clonotype was seen ten or more times. The rearrangement links TRBV29-1 to TRBJ2-6, with D uncertain. Germline lookup yields CDR1 SQVTM and CDR2 ANQGSEA. Trimming pared 4 bases from V and 0 bases from J, leaving 7 bases between. This CDR3 is built from 14 residues. CDR3 loop: CSVGVSSGANVLTF. The CDR3 DNA sequence: TGCAGCGTTGGGGTGTCCTCTGGGGCCAACGTCCTGACTTTC.

This clonotype was observed many times. V usage is TRBV12-3 or TRBV12-4 and J usage is TRBJ1-5; D perhaps matches TRBD1 (5 bases). Trimming cost V 6 bases and J 4 bases, with 10 bases left between them. The CDR3 covers 13 residues. CDR3 loop: CASSGTRNQPQHF. The CDR3 DNA follows: TGTGCCAGCAGCGGGACCCGGAATCAGCCCCAGCATTTT.

This clonotype was counted at least ten times. The chain couples TRBV12-3 or TRBV12-4 to TRBJ2-3, with D perhaps matching TRBD1 (6 bases). The CDR3 runs 15 residues. Trimming removed 7 bases at V and 6 bases at J, with 20 bases between. In nucleotides, the CDR3 is TGTGCCAGCACCCGACGGACTGCGAGGGGGGATACGCAGTATTTT. Amino acids: CASTRRTARGDTQYF.

This clonotype has ten or more counts. The chain links TRBV20-1 to TRBJ2-3; D is unclear. CDR3 length: 15 residues. Deletions cut 5 bases from V and 0 bases from J, with 15 bases between. Germline V gene lookup returns CDR1 DFQATT and CDR2 SNEGSKA (reference sequence). CDR3 region: CSAPMRTTSTDTQYF. In nucleotides, the CDR3 is TGCAGTGCTCCTATGAGGACCACTAGCACAGATACGCAGTATTTT.

The gene calls are TRBV29-1 and TRBJ2-7, with 7 bases that match TRBD1. The J segment lost 3 bases and the V segment lost 0 bases, leaving 5 bases of the junction unmatched. CDR1 SQVTM and CDR2 ANQGSEA come from the germline V gene. This CDR3 region has 14 residues. CDR3: CSVEDEGAGYEQYF. CDR3 in DNA: TGCAGCGTTGAAGACGAGGGGGCGGGCTACGAGCAGTACTTC.

This clonotype was recorded a few times. The rearrangement joins TRBV5-5 to TRBJ1-5, with 8 bases fitting TRBD1. With V trimmed by 4 bases and J by 4 bases, 4 bases remained unmatched. The CDR3 totals 14 residues. CDR1 is SGHKS, CDR2 YYEKEE, per germline (reference sequence). CDR3 in DNA: TGTGCCAGCAGCGCTAGGACAGGGAATCAGCCCCAGCATTTT. This gives the protein CASSARTGNQPQHF. Full variable domain (missing parts from reference TRBV5-5 and TRBJ1-5): DAGVTQSPTHLIKTRGQQVTLRCSPISGHKSVSWYQQVLGQGPQFIFQYYEKEERGRGNFPDRFSARQFPNYSSELNVNALLLGDSALYLCASSARTGNQPQHFGDGTRLSIL.

At least ten counts were recorded for this clonotype. The chain employs TRBV9 and TRBJ2-2, with unresolved D. V lost 4 bases and J lost 6, with 10 bases in between. Germline CDR1 is SGDLS and CDR2 is YYNGEE. CDR3 size: 13 residues. Here the CDR3 DNA reads TGTGCCAGCAGCCTCCTGCGCTCCGGGGAGCTGTTTTTT. It yields the protein CASSLLRSGELFF.

This clonotype was observed at least ten times. The rearrangement joins TRBV7-3 to TRBJ2-1; 10 bases line up with TRBD2. This CDR3 spans 16 amino acids. Trimming cost V 4 bases and J 7 bases; bases outside gene matches: 10. Per germline, CDR1 SGHTA and CDR2 FQGTGA. Here the CDR3 DNA reads TGTGCCAGCAGCTCTTCTAGCGGGAGATCTAGGAATGAGCAGTTCTTC. Its translation is CASSSSSGRSRNEQFF.

This clonotype was counted many times. The chain employs TRBV18 and TRBJ2-3; D remains ambiguous. This CDR3 comprises 13 residues. CDR1 and CDR2 (germline): KGHSH, LQKENI. The V end lost 2 bases, the J end lost 2 bases, and 5 bases lay between the germline ends. Here the CDR3 reads CASSPMDTDTQYF. In DNA, the CDR3 is TGTGCCAGCTCACCAATGGACACAGATACGCAGTATTTT.

This clonotype was seen ten or more times. The rearrangement links TRBV15 to TRBJ2-3; D is possibly TRBD1 or TRBD2 (5 bases each). CDR1 is LNHNV and CDR2 is YYDKDF in the germline V gene (reference sequence). V was cut by 2 bases and J by 6 bases, with 18 bases left in between. The CDR3 loop spans 16 amino acids. Here the CDR3 DNA reads TGTGCCACCAGCAGATCACCCGGGGCCCGGAGGGATACGCAGTATTTT. Translated, it gives CATSRSPGARRDTQYF.

The chain uses TRBV29-1 and TRBJ2-2, with D unresolved. V was shortened by 3 bases and J by 2 bases, with 7 bases between the two germline ends. The CDR3 is made up of 13 amino acids. The germline CDR1 and CDR2 sequences are SQVTM and ANQGSEA. CDR3 amino acids: CSVDGINTGELFF. The CDR3 coding sequence is TGCAGCGTTGATGGGATAAACACCGGGGAGCTGTTTTTT.

The sample holds many counts of this clonotype. The chain links TRBV5-1 to TRBJ2-5, with a weak D call TRBD1 (7 bases). Germline-derived CDR1 and CDR2 are SGHRS and YFSETQ. This CDR3 region has 15 residues. The V gene lost 6 bases and the J gene lost 1 base, with 16 bases spanning the gap. CDR3 protein: CASIKGGTAQETQYF. CDR3 DNA: TGCGCCAGCATCAAGGGCGGGACAGCCCAAGAGACCCAGTACTTC.

This clonotype was found a few times. The chain links TRBV11-2 to TRBJ2-5; either TRBD1 or TRBD2 may supply D (5 bases each). Per germline, CDR1 SGHAT and CDR2 FQNNGV. The V gene lost 5 bases and the J gene lost 0 bases, with 10 bases spanning the gap. This CDR3 comprises 14 residues. CDR3 in DNA: TGTGCCAGCAGCCGCCTGGGGGACCAAGAGACCCAGTACTTC. Residues: CASSRLGDQETQYF.

This chain links TRBV9 with TRBJ2-7, with 11 bases identical to TRBD2. The CDR3 covers 16 residues. V dropped 5 bases and J dropped 3; count of bases not matched to a gene: 10. Germline V gene data show CDR1 as SGDLS and CDR2 as YYNGEE. CDR3 nucleotide sequence: TGTGCCAGCAGTGAGAACCCGGGACTAGCGGTCTACGAGCAGTACTTC. This sequence encodes CASSENPGLAVYEQYF.

This clonotype was observed a handful of times. V gene TRBV14 combines with J gene TRBJ2-1; D is ambiguous. The CDR3 length is 14 residues. The V gene's germline CDR1 is SGHDN and CDR2 FVKESK. V lost 3 bases, J lost 3 bases, and 9 bases lay in between. The CDR3: CASSQGTSYNEQFF. CDR3 DNA sequence: TGTGCCAGCAGCCAGGGAACGAGCTACAATGAGCAGTTCTTC.

The genes are TRBV20-1 and TRBJ2-3, with TRBD2 matching over 8 bases. There are 15 residues in the CDR3. Per germline, CDR1 DFQATT and CDR2 SNEGSKA (reference sequence). The V segment lost 5 bases and the J segment 3 bases; nucleotides outside the gene matches: 10. CDR3 bases: TGCAGTGCTGATATAGCGGGGTTCACTACAGATACGCAGTATTTT. The encoded protein is CSADIAGFTTDTQYF.

V is TRBV13 and J is TRBJ1-2; no clear D. CDR1 and CDR2 from the germline V gene are PRHDT and FYEKMQ (reference sequence). V shed 2 bases and J shed 5 bases, with 6 bases lying between them. This CDR3 is 12 amino acids long. The CDR3 region has the DNA TGTGCCAGCAGCTTACGGGAATATGGCTACACCTTC. Translation gives CASSLREYGYTF. Filled out from reference TRBV13 and TRBJ1-2, the complete variable domain reads AAGVIQSPRHLIKEKRETATLKCYPIPRHDTVYWYQQGPGQDPQFLISFYEKMQSDKGSIPDRFSAQQFSDYHSELNMSSLELGDSALYFCASSLREYGYTFGSGTRLTVV.

This clonotype was counted ten times or more. This chain links TRBV15 with TRBJ2-5, with 11 bases that match TRBD2. Trimming removed 5 bases from V and 1 base from J; junction bases left unmatched: 6. Looked up from germline, CDR1 is LNHNV and CDR2 is YYDKDF (reference sequence). There are 16 residues in the CDR3. The CDR3 reads CATSPHLAGGQETQYF. In DNA form, the CDR3 reads TGTGCCACCAGCCCACATCTAGCGGGGGGCCAAGAGACCCAGTACTTC.

This clonotype was recorded many times. The chain recombines TRBV6-2 or TRBV6-3 with TRBJ2-7; 14 nucleotides align to TRBD2. The junction had 9 bases not matched to a gene; V was cut back by 0 bases and J by 5 bases. Germline CDR1 and CDR2: MNHEY and SVGEGT. The CDR3 has 18 residues. The CDR3 coding sequence is TGTGCCAGCAGTTACTCAGTCAGGACTAGCGGGAGGATGAACGAGCAGTACTTC. Its protein is CASSYSVRTSGRMNEQYF.

This clonotype was seen at least ten times. V and J are TRBV5-4 and TRBJ2-2; D uncertain. V lost 0 bases and J 4 bases, leaving 10 bases between the germline ends. CDR3 length: 15 amino acids. CDR1 and CDR2 (germline): SGHNT, YYREEE (reference sequence). This chain's CDR3 is CASSLDRRSTGELFF. DNA of the CDR3: TGTGCCAGCAGCTTGGATCGCAGGAGCACCGGGGAGCTGTTTTTT. Drawing the rest from reference TRBV5-4 and TRBJ2-2, the complete variable domain is ETGVTQSPTHLIKTRGQQVTLRCSSQSGHNTVSWYQQALGQGPQFIFQYYREEENGRGNFPPRFSGLQFPNYSSELNVNALELDDSALYLCASSLDRRSTGELFFGEGSRLTVL.

This clonotype showed up just a few times. The CDR3, as DNA: TGTGCCAGCAGCGTCGGGCCCTTACACAATGAGCAGTTCTTC. Translated, it gives CASSVGPLHNEQFF. This rearrangement joins TRBV7-9 to TRBJ2-1; no definite D call. Germline lookup yields CDR1 SEHNR and CDR2 FQNEAQ (reference sequence). V was trimmed by 5 bases and J by 5 bases, leaving 13 bases between them. This CDR3 spans 14 amino acids.

This clonotype was counted ten times or more. CDR3 sequence (DNA): TGTGCCAGCAGCAGACAGCCAGAAGAGACCCAGTACTTC. Translated: CASSRQPEETQYF. The rearrangement joins TRBV7-9 to TRBJ2-5; perhaps TRBD1 as D (5 bases). The CDR3 is 13 residues long. Germline V gives CDR1 SEHNR, CDR2 FQNEAQ (reference sequence). The V end lost 5 bases, the J end lost 3 bases, and 10 bases lay between the germline ends.